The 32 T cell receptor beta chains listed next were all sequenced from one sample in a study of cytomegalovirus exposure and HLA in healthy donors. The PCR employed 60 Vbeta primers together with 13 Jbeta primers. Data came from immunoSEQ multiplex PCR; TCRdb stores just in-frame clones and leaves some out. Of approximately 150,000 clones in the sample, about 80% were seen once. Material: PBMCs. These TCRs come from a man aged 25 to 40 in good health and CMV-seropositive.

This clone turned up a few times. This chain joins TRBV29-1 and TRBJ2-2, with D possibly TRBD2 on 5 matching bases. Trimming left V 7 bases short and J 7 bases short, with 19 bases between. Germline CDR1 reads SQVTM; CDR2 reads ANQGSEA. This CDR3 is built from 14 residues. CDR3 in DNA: TGCAGCGCCCGAGCCGGGATGGCCGGCGGGGAGCTGTTTTTT. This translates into CSARAGMAGGELFF.

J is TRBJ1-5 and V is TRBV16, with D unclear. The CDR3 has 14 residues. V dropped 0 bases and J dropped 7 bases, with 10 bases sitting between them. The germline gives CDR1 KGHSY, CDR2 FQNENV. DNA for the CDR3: TGTGCCAGCAGCCAATCATCCAGTATCCAGCCCCAGCATTTT. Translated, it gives CASSQSSSIQPQHF.

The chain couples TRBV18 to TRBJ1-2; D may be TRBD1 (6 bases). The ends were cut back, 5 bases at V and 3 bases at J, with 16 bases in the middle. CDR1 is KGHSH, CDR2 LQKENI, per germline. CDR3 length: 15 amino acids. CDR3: CASSAGGGADYGYTF. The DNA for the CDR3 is TGTGCCAGCTCAGCGGGCGGGGGCGCGGACTATGGCTACACCTTC.

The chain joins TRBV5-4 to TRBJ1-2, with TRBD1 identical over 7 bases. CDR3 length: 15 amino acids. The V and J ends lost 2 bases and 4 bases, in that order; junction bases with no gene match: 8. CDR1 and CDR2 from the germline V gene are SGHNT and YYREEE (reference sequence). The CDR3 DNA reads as TGTGCCAGCAGCTTAAGGACAGGACTTTCCTATGGCTACACCTTC. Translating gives CASSLRTGLSYGYTF.

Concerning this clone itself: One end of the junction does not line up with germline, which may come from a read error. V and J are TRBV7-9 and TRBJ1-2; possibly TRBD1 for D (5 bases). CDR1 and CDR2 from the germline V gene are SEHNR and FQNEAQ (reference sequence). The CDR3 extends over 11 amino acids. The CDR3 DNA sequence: TGTTCCAGCGGCAGGGACTATGGCTACACCTTC. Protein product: CSSGRDYGYTF.

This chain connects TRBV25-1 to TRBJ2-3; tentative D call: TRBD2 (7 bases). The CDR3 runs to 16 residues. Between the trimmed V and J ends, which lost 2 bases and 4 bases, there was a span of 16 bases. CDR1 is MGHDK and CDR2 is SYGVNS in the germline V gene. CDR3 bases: TGTGCCAGCAGTGAACCCCGGGGGGCGGGCTCAGATACGCAGTATTTT. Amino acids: CASSEPRGAGSDTQYF. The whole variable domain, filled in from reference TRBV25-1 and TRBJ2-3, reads EADIYQTPRYLVIGTGKKITLECSQTMGHDKMYWYQQDPGMELHLIHYSYGVNSTEKGDLSSESTVSRIRTEHFPLTLESARPSHTSQYLCASSEPRGAGSDTQYFGPGTRLTVL.

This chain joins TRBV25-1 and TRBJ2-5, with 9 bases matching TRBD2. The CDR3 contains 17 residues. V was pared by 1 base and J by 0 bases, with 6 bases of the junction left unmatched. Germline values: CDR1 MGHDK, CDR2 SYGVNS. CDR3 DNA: TGTGCCAGCAGTGAATCGGCGGGGGGGCAACACCAAGAGACCCAGTACTTC. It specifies CASSESAGGQHQETQYF.

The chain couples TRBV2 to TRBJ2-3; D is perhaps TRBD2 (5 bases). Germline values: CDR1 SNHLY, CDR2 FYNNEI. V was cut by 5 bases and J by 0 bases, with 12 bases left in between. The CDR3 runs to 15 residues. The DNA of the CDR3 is TGTGCCAGCAGTTTAATCGGGAAAAGCACAGATACGCAGTATTTT. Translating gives CASSLIGKSTDTQYF.

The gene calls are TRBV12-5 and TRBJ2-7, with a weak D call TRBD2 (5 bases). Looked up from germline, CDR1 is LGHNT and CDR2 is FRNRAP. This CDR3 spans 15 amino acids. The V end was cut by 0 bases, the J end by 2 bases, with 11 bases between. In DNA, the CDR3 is TGTGCTAGTGGTTTGGTGGACTTTATAACCTACGAGCAGTACTTC. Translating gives CASGLVDFITYEQYF.

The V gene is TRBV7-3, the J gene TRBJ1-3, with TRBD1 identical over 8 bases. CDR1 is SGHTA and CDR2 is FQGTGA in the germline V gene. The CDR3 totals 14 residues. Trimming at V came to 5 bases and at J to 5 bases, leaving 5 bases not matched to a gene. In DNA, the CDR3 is TGTGCCAGCAGCCCAACCAGGGGGCGAAACACCATATATTTT. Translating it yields CASSPTRGRNTIYF. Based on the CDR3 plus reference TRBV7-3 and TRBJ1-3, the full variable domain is GAGVSQTPSNKVTEKGKYVELRCDPISGHTALYWYRQSLGQGPEFLIYFQGTGAADDSGLPNDRFFAVRPEGSVSTLKIQRTERGDSAVYLCASSPTRGRNTIYFGEGSWLTVV.

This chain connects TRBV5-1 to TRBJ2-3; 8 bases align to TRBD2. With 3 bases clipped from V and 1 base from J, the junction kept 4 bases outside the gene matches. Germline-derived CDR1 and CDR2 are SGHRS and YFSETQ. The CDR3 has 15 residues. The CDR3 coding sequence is TGCGCCAGCAGCTCCGGACTAGCCCGCACAGATACGCAGTATTTT. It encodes CASSSGLARTDTQYF.

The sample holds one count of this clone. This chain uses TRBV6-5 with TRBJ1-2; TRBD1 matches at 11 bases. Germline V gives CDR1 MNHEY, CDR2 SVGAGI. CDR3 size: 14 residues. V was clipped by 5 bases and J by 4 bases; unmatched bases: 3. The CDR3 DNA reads TGTGCCAGCAGTATGGGACAGGGGGGCTATGGCTACACCTTC. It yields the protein CASSMGQGGYGYTF.

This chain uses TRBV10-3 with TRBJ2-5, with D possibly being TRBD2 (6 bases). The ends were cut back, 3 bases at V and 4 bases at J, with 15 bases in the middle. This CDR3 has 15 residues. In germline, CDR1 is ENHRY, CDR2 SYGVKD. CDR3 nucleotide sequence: TGTGCCATCAGTGACGATCTCGGGGGTGGAGAGACCCAGTACTTC. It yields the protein CAISDDLGGGETQYF.

CDR3: CASSPKRLAGSYEQYF. The CDR3 coding sequence is TGTGCCAGCAGCCCAAAGAGACTAGCGGGCTCCTACGAGCAGTACTTC. The rearrangement joins TRBV11-1 to TRBJ2-7; 10 bases are a match to TRBD2. Looked up from germline, CDR1 is SGHAT and CDR2 is FQDESV (reference sequence). V lost 5 bases to trimming and J lost 0 bases; unmatched junction nucleotides: 7. CDR3 length: 16 amino acids.

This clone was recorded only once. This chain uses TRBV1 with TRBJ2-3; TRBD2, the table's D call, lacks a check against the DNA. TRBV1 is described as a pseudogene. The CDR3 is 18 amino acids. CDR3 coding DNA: TGCACCAGCAGCCCGGGACTAGCGGGACAAAAAGACTCAGATACGCAGTATTTT. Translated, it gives CTSSPGLAGQKDSDTQYF.

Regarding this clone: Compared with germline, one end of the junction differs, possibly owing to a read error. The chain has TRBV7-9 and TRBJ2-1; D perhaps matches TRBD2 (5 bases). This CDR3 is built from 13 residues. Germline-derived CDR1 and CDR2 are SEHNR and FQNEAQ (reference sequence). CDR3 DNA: TGTTCCAGCAGCCCCGGGGTTTACAATGAGCAGTTCTTC. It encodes CSSSPGVYNEQFF.

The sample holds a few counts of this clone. The CDR3: CASSTSGGNTEAFF. The CDR3 DNA sequence: TGTGCCAGCAGCACGAGCGGAGGGAACACTGAAGCTTTCTTT. V usage is TRBV7-9 and J usage is TRBJ1-1, with D hard to call. Germline V gene sequence: CDR1 SEHNR, CDR2 FQNEAQ (reference sequence). This CDR3 is 14 amino acids long. The ends were cut back, 5 bases at V and 1 base at J, with 11 bases in the middle.

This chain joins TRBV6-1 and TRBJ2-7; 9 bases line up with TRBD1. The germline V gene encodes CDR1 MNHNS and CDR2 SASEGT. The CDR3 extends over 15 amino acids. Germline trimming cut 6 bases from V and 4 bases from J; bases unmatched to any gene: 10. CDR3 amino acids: CASSRGTGRRYEQYF. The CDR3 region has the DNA TGTGCCAGCAGCCGCGGGACAGGGAGAAGGTACGAGCAGTACTTC.

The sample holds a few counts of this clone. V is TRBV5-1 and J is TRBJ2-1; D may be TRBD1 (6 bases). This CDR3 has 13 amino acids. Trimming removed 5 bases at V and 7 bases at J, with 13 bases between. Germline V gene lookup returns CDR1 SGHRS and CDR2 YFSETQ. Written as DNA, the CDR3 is TGCGCCAGCAGACCCCACCAGGGGAATGAGCAGTTCTTC. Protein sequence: CASRPHQGNEQFF.

CDR3: CSARDYNEQYF. DNA of the CDR3: TGCAGTGCTAGAGATTACAACGAGCAGTACTTC. This chain uses TRBV20-1 with TRBJ2-7; D call uncertain. The CDR3 length is 11 residues. Germline V lookup: CDR1 DFQATT, CDR2 SNEGSKA (reference sequence). V was shortened by 0 bases and J by 5 bases, with 5 bases between the two germline ends.

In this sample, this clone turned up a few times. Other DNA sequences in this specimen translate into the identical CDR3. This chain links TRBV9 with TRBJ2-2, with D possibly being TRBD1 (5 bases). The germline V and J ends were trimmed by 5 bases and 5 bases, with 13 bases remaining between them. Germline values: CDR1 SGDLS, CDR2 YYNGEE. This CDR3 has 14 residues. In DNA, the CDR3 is TGTGCCAGCAGAGGGCTAGGGGAAACCGGGGAGCTGTTTTTT. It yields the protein CASRGLGETGELFF. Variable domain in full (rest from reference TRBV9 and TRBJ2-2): DSGVTQTPKHLITATGQRVTLRCSPRSGDLSVYWYQQSLDQGLQFLIQYYNGEERAKGNILERFSAQQFPDLHSELNLSSLELGDSALYFCASRGLGETGELFFGEGSRLTVL.

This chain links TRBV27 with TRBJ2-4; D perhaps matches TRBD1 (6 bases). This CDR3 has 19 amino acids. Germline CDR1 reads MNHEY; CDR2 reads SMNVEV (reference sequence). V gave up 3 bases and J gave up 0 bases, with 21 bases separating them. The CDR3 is CASSLSINSGVIAKNIQYF. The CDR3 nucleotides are TGTGCCAGCAGTTTGTCCATTAATTCAGGGGTTATAGCCAAAAACATTCAGTACTTC.

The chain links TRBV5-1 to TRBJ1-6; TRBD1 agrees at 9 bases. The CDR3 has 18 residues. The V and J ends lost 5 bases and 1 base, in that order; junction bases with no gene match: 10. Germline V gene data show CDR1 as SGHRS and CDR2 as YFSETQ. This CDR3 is CASSPSGQGISYNSPLHF. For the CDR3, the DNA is TGCGCCAGCAGTCCCTCTGGACAGGGGATTTCCTATAATTCACCCCTCCACTTT.

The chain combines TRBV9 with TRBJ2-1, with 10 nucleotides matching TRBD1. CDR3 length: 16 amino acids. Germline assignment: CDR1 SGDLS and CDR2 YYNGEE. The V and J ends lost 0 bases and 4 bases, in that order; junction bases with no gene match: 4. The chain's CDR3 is CASSVVRDRGYNEQFF. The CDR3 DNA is TGTGCCAGCAGCGTAGTCCGGGACAGGGGTTACAATGAGCAGTTCTTC.

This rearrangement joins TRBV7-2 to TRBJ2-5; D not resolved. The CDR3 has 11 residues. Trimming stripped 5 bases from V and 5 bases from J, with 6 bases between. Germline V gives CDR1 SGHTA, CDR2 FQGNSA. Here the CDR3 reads CASSRRETQYF. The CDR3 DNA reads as TGTGCCAGCAGCCGCAGGGAGACCCAGTACTTC.

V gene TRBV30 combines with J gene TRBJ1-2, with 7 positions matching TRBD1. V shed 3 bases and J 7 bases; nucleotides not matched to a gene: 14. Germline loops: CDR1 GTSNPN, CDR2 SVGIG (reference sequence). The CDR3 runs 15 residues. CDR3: CAWRPRQDRVGGYTF. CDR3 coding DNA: TGTGCCTGGAGACCCCGACAAGACAGGGTGGGTGGCTACACCTTC.

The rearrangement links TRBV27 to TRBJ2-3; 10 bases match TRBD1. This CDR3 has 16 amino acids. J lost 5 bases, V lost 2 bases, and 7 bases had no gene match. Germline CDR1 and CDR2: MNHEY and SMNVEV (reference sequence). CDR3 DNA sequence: TGTGCCAGCAGTTTAATTACGGACAGGGGGAAAGATACGCAGTATTTT. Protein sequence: CASSLITDRGKDTQYF.

DNA for the CDR3: TGTGCCAGCAGTTACTTCGGGGGTTTCGGGGACACCATATATTTT. Its protein is CASSYFGGFGDTIYF. The V call is TRBV6-5, the J call TRBJ1-3; TRBD1 is a possible D gene (5 bases). The ends were cut back, 1 base at V and 8 bases at J, with 15 bases in the middle. Germline CDR1 reads MNHEY; CDR2 reads SVGAGI. This CDR3 is built from 15 residues.

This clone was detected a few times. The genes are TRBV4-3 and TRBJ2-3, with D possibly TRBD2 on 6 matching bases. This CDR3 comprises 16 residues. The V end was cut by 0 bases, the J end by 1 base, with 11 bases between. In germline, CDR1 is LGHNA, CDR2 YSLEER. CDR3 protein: CASSQDMVAGTDTQYF. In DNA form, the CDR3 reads TGCGCCAGCAGCCAAGACATGGTAGCGGGCACAGATACGCAGTATTTT.

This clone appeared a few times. CDR3 nucleotide sequence: TGTGCCAGCGGGTTCGGGGAAAACACTGAAGCTTTCTTT. Its translation is CASGFGENTEAFF. This chain links TRBV25-1 with TRBJ1-1; no clear D gene. The V end lost 8 bases, the J end lost 2 bases, and 12 bases lay between the germline ends. This CDR3 has 13 residues. Germline CDR1 and CDR2: MGHDK and SYGVNS.

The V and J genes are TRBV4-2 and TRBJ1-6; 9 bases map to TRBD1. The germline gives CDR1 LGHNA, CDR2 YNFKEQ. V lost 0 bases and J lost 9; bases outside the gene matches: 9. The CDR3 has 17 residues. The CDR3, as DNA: TGTGCCAGCAGCCAAGATCGTCCGGGACAGGGTGGTTCACCCCTCCACTTT. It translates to CASSQDRPGQGGSPLHF.

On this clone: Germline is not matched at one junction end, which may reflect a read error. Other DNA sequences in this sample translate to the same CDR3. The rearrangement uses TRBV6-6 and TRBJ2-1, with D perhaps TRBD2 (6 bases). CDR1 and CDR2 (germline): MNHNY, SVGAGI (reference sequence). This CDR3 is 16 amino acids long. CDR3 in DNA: TGTGCCAGCACACAGACTAGAGATGCTGTGGTCAATGAACAGTTCTTC. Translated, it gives CASTQTRDAVVNEQFF.